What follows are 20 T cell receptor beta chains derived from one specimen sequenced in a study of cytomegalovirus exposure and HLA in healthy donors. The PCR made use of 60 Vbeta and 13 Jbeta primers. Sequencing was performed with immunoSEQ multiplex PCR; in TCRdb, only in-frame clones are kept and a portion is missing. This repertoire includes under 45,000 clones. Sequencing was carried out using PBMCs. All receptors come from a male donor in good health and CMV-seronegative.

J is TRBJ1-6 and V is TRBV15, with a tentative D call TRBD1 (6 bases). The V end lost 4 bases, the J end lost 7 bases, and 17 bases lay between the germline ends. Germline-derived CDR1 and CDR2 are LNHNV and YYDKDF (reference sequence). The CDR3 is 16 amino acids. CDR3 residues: CATSTNLGARNSPLHF. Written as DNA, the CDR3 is TGTGCCACCAGCACTAACTTGGGGGCTCGGAATTCACCCCTCCACTTT.

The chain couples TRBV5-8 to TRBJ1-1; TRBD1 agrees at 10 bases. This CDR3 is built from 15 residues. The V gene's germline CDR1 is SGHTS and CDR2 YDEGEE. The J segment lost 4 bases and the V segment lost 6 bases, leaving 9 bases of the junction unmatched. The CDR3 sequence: CASTPPGQGITEAFF. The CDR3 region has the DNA TGTGCCAGCACCCCCCCGGGACAGGGGATCACTGAAGCTTTCTTT. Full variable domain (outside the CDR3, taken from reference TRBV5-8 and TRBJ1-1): EAGVTQSPTHLIKTRGQQATLRCSPISGHTSVYWYQQALGLGLQFLLWYDEGEERNRGNFPPRFSGRQFPNYSSELNVNALELEDSALYLCASTPPGQGITEAFFGQGTRLTVV.

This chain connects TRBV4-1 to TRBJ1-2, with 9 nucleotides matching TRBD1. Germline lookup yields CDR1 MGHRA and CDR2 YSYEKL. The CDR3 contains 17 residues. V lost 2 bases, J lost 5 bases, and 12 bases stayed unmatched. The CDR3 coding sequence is TGCGCCAGCAGCCAACCCAGGACAGGGGAGGCAAGTTATGGCTACACCTTC. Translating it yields CASSQPRTGEASYGYTF.

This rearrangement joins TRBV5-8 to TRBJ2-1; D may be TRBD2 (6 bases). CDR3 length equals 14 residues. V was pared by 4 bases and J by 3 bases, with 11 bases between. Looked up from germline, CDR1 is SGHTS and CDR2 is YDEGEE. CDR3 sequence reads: CASSPSGVYNEQFF. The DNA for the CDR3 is TGTGCCAGCAGCCCCTCGGGAGTCTACAATGAGCAGTTCTTC. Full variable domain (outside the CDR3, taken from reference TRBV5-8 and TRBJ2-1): EAGVTQSPTHLIKTRGQQATLRCSPISGHTSVYWYQQALGLGLQFLLWYDEGEERNRGNFPPRFSGRQFPNYSSELNVNALELEDSALYLCASSPSGVYNEQFFGPGTRLTVL.

The CDR3 DNA reads as TGTGCCAGTAGTCCCCCGGGTCCTCCCTACGAGCAGTACTTC. Encoded protein: CASSPPGPPYEQYF. V and J are TRBV19 and TRBJ2-7; D is unclear. The CDR3 covers 14 residues. Between the trimmed V and J ends, which lost 5 bases and 2 bases, there was a span of 13 bases. The germline gives CDR1 LNHDA, CDR2 SQIVND (reference sequence).

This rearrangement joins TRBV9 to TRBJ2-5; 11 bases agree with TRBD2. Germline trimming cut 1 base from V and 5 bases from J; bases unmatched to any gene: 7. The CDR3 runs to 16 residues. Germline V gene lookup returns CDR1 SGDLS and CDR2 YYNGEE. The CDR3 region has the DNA TGTGCCAGCAGCGTATCTAGCGGGGGGAGTTGGGAGACCCAGTACTTC. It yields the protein CASSVSSGGSWETQYF.

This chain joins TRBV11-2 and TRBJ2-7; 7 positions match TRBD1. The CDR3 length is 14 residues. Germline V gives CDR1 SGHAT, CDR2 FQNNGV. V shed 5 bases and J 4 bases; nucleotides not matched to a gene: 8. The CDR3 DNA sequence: TGTGCCAGCAGCGAATGGACAGGTTTATACGAGCAGTACTTC. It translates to CASSEWTGLYEQYF. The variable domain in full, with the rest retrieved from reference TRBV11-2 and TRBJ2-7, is EAGVAQSPRYKIIEKRQSVAFWCNPISGHATLYWYQQILGQGPKLLIQFQNNGVVDDSQLPKDRFSAERLKGVDSTLKIQPAKLEDSAVYLCASSEWTGLYEQYFGPGTRLTVT.

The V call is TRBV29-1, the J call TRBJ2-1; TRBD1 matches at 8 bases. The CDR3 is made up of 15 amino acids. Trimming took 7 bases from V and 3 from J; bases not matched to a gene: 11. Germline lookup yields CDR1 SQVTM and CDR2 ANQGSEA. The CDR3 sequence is CSAFGAGGFYNEQFF. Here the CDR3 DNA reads TGCAGCGCCTTCGGGGCAGGGGGCTTCTACAATGAGCAGTTCTTC.

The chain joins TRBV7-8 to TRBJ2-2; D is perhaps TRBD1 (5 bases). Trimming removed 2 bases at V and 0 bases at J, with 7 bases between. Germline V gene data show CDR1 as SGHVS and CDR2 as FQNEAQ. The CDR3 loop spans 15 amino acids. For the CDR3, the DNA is TGTGCCAGCAGCTTATCCAGGGCGAACACCGGGGAGCTGTTTTTT. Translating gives CASSLSRANTGELFF.

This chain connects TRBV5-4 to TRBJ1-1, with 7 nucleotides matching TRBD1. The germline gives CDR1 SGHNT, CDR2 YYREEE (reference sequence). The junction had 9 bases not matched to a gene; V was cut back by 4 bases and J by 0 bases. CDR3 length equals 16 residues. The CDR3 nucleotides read TGTGCCAGCAGCGAAGGGACAGAGGGTATGAACACTGAAGCTTTCTTT. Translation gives CASSEGTEGMNTEAFF.

The CDR3 DNA follows: TGCAGTGCCGGGAGGAACACTGAAGCTTTCTTT. Translation gives CSAGRNTEAFF. J is TRBJ1-1 and V is TRBV29-1; no clear D gene. Germline CDR1 is SQVTM and CDR2 is ANQGSEA. The CDR3 runs to 11 residues. The entire variable domain, with the rest obtained from reference TRBV29-1 and TRBJ1-1, is as follows: SAVISQKPSRDICQRGTSLTIQCQVDSQVTMMFWYRQQPGQSLTLIATANQGSEATYESGFVIDKFPISRPNLTFSTLTVSNMSPEDSSIYLCSAGRNTEAFFGQGTRLTVV.

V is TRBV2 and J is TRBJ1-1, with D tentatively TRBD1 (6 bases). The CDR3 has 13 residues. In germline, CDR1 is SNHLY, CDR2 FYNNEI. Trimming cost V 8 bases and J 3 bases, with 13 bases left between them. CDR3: CASGIRGDTEAFF. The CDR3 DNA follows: TGTGCCAGCGGGATCAGGGGCGACACTGAAGCTTTCTTT.

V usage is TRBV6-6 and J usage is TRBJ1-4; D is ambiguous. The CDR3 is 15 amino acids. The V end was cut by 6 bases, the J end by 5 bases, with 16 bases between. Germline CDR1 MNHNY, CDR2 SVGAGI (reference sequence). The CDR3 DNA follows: TGTGCCAGCAGCGCAGAGGGAGCCCTAAATGAAAAACTGTTTTTT. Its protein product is CASSAEGALNEKLFF.

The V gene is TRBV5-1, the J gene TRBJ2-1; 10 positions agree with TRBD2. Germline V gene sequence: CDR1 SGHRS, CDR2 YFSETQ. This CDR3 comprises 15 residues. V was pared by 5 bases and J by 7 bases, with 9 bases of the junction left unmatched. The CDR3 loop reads CASSLPSGGGNEQFF. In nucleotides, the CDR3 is TGCGCCAGCAGTTTACCTAGCGGGGGAGGTAATGAGCAGTTCTTC.

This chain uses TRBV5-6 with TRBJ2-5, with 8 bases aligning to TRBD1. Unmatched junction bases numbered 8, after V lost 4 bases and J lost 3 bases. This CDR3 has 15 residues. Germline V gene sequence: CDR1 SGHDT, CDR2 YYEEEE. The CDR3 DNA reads TGTGCCAGCAGCGGAGTGGGGACAGGCGAAGAGACCCAGTACTTC. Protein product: CASSGVGTGEETQYF. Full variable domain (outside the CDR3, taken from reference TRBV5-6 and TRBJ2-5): DAGVTQSPTHLIKTRGQQVTLRCSPKSGHDTVSWYQQALGQGPQFIFQYYEEEERQRGNFPDRFSGHQFPNYSSELNVNALLLGDSALYLCASSGVGTGEETQYFGPGTRLLVL.

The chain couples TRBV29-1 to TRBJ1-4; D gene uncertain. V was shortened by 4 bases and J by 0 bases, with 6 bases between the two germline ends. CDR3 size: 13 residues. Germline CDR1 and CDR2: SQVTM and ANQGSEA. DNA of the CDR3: TGCAGCGTTGGGCCCGCAACTAATGAAAAACTGTTTTTT. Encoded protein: CSVGPATNEKLFF.

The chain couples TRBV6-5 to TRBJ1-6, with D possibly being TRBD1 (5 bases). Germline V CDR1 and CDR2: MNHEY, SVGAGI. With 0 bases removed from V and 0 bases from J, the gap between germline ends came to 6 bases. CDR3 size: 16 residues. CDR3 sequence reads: CASSYSDSSYNSPLHF. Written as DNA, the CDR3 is TGTGCCAGCAGTTACTCAGACAGCTCCTATAATTCACCCCTCCACTTT.

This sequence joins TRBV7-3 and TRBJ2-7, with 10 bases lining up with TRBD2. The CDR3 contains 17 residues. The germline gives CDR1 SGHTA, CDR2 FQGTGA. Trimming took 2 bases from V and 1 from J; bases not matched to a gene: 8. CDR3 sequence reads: CASSLGSGGPSSYEQYF. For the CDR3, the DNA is TGTGCCAGCAGCTTAGGTAGCGGGGGGCCCTCTTCCTACGAGCAGTACTTC.

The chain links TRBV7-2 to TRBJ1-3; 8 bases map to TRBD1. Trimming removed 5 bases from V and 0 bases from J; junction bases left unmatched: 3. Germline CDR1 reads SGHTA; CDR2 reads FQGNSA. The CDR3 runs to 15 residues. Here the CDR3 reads CASSIGQGSGNTIYF. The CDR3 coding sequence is TGTGCCAGCAGCATAGGACAGGGCTCTGGAAACACCATATATTTT.

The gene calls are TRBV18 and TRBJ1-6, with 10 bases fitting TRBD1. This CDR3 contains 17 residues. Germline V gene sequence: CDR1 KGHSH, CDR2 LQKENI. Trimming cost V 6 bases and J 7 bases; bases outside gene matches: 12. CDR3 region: CASSLSGTGARNSPLHF. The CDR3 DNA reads TGTGCCAGCTCCCTCTCCGGGACAGGGGCGAGAAATTCACCCCTCCACTTT.